This T cell receptor beta chain is drawn from a study of shared clonotypes between healthy human individuals. Germline CDR1 reads LNHDA; CDR2 reads SQIVND (reference sequence). V shed 2 bases and J shed 0 bases, with 4 bases lying between them. CDR3 length equals 13 residues. The investigators split CD4+ cells into a CD45RA+ naive subset and a CD45RA-negative memory subset. Study outcomes and limitations: A reduction in generation probabilities was seen for non-shared clonotypes relative to those shared by all four donors. The rarefaction results pointed to incomplete sorted-subset sequencing despite large depth.

The assay was immunoSEQ multiplex PCR, and TCRdb's table has in-frame clones only and misses some. This table has 2 million to 2.5 million clones, roughly 92% appearing once. As to this clone: Its specificity is not known.

The chain links TRBV19 to TRBJ1-2; D unclear. The sequencing sample was made of naive CD4+ T cells from PBMCs. Noted subset: CD45RA+ positively selected. The clonotype originates from a man between 18 and 29 years old in good health. Some clones in this sample may be carry-over from other donors' samples. The CDR3 here is CASSIRTNYGYTF. For the CDR3, the DNA is TGTGCCAGTAGTATACGGACTAACTATGGCTACACCTTC.